This T cell receptor beta chain was found in a study of early T cells in non-severe SARS-CoV-2 infection. Study in general: Sequenced material consisted of bulk RNA (from unsorted whole blood), and chains were unpaired. General study findings and limits: A preference for anti-spike CD8 responses marked VDJdb matching, which missed private and CD4 specificities.

Worth noting for this clonotype: What it recognizes is unknown.

Individual cDNA molecules received unique molecular identifiers during library preparation. TCRdb analysed the 5' RACE reads with MiXCR anew, one entry per CDR3 protein. The sample has about 49,000 distinct CDR3 sequences, 10% to 15% seen once. CDR3 length: 16 amino acids. Germline lookup yields CDR1 SGHNT and CDR2 YENEEA. The ends were cut back, 4 bases at V and 0 bases at J, with 13 bases in the middle. The receptor was derived from an adult who was a healthcare worker with PCR-confirmed SARS-CoV-2 infection or an uninfected control (not recorded which). The chain joins TRBV11-3 to TRBJ2-1, with D tentatively TRBD1 (6 bases). The material sequenced was whole blood. As DNA, the CDR3 is TGTGCCAGCAGCTCGGGACAACGACTCTCCTACAATGAGCAGTTCTTC. Translated, it gives CASSSGQRLSYNEQFF.